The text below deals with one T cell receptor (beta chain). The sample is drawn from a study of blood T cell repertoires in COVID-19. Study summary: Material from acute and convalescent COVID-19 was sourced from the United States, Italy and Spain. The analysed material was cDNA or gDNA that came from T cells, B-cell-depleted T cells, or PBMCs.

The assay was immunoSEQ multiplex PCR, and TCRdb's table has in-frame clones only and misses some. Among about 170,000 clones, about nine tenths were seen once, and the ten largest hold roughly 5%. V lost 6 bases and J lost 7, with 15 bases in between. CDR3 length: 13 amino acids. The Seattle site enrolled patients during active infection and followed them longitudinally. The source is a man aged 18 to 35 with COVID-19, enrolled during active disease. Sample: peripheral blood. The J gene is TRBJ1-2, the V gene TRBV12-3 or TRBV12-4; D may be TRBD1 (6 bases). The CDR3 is CASRAGAASGYTF. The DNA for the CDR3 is TGTGCCAGCAGAGCAGGGGCAGCGAGTGGCTACACCTTC.